These 23 T cell receptor beta chains came from one sample sequenced in a study of regulatory T cells in long-lasting Graves disease. Time point: persistent/refractory GD, antithyroid drugs over 5 years with positive TRAb. After RNA was extracted from PBMCs, the TCR library was made from it. TCR beta libraries were built with iRepertoire HTBI primers and Arm-PCR of CDR3 regions. In TCRdb, the multiplex PCR reads were re-called with MiXCR into one record per CDR3 protein. The sample has under 350,000 distinct CDR3 sequences, 20% to 25% seen once. This material consisted of peripheral blood mononuclear cells (PBMCs), taken when the disease was refractory, from a patient treated with antithyroid drugs. Source of these receptors: a female donor with Graves disease.

This clonotype showed up many times. The V and J genes are TRBV7-6 and TRBJ2-5, with D unclear. V shed 5 bases and J shed 2 bases, with 15 bases lying between them. The CDR3 totals 15 residues. CDR1 SGHVS and CDR2 FNYEAQ come from the germline V gene. The DNA of the CDR3 is TGTGCCAGCAGCCCAACCGTATCGCAACAAGAGACCCAGTACTTC. It is translated as CASSPTVSQQETQYF.

This clonotype has just a few counts. The V gene is TRBV12-3 or TRBV12-4, the J gene TRBJ1-6; 12 nucleotides match TRBD1. The length of the CDR3 is 16 residues. Losses at the gene ends were 4 bases for V and 7 bases for J; bases not matched to a gene: 5. CDR3 DNA: TGTGCCAGCAGTTACCCGGGACAGGGGGCAAATTCACCCCTCCACTTT. Translated: CASSYPGQGANSPLHF.

This clonotype was observed at least ten times. The chain combines TRBV6-2 or TRBV6-3 with TRBJ2-5, with unresolved D. Trimming shortened V by 7 bases and J by 0 bases, and 18 bases separated the two germline ends. The CDR3 totals 16 residues. Germline CDR1 MNHEY, CDR2 SVGEGT. CDR3 nucleotides: TGTGCCAGCACCATCACCTGGGGTGCCTACCAAGAGACCCAGTACTTC. This translates into CASTITWGAYQETQYF.

At least ten counts were recorded for this clonotype. This sequence joins TRBV12-3 or TRBV12-4 and TRBJ1-1; weak D call: TRBD1 (6 bases). The CDR3 consists of 15 residues. With 5 bases removed from V and 4 bases from J, the gap between germline ends came to 17 bases. CDR3 coding DNA: TGTGCCAGCAGTCCTCACCCGGTGACAGGCACTGAAGCTTTCTTT. The encoded protein is CASSPHPVTGTEAFF.

The rearrangement uses TRBV29-1 and TRBJ2-6, with D hard to call. The germline CDR1 and CDR2 sequences are SQVTM and ANQGSEA. Deletions cut 3 bases from V and 1 base from J, with 4 bases between. The CDR3 runs to 13 residues. In DNA, the CDR3 is TGCAGCGTTGATCCGTCTGGGGCCAACGTCCTGACTTTC. Translating gives CSVDPSGANVLTF.

The chain combines TRBV6-9 with TRBJ1-1; TRBD1 agrees at 7 bases. V shed 3 bases and J 4 bases; nucleotides not matched to a gene: 5. This CDR3 contains 14 residues. From germline, CDR1 is MNHGY and CDR2 SVAAGI. Here the CDR3 reads CASSYGPGGTEAFF. The CDR3 nucleotides read TGTGCCAGCAGTTACGGGCCAGGGGGCACTGAAGCTTTCTTT.

This clonotype came up a few times. The chain links TRBV5-1 to TRBJ2-7; 10 positions match TRBD1. This CDR3 is 15 amino acids long. V lost 0 bases, J lost 3 bases, and 3 bases stayed unmatched. Looked up from germline, CDR1 is SGHRS and CDR2 is YFSETQ. CDR3 sequence (DNA): TGCGCCAGCAGCTTGGGATGGGACAGGGGCTACGAGCAGTACTTC. This translates into CASSLGWDRGYEQYF.

This clonotype came up a few times. The V gene is TRBV7-2, the J gene TRBJ1-2, with D possibly TRBD1 on 5 matching bases. Germline-derived CDR1 and CDR2 are SGHTA and FQGNSA. There are 12 residues in the CDR3. V was shortened by 7 bases and J by 10 bases, with 16 bases between the two germline ends. The CDR3 nucleotides are TGTGCCAGCACTGGTAGGGGCGCCAACTACACCTTC. Protein product: CASTGRGANYTF.

The gene calls are TRBV6-2 or TRBV6-3 and TRBJ2-5; the D gene could be TRBD1 or TRBD2 (5 bases each). This CDR3 has 13 residues. In germline, CDR1 is MNHEY, CDR2 SVGEGT. With 1 base removed from V and 4 bases from J, the gap between germline ends came to 7 bases. CDR3 DNA sequence: TGTGCCAGCAGTTACTTAGGGACAGAGACCCAGTACTTC. As protein: CASSYLGTETQYF.

This clonotype was found many times. The chain has TRBV9 and TRBJ1-5; D remains ambiguous. Germline V gene sequence: CDR1 SGDLS, CDR2 YYNGEE. There are 13 residues in the CDR3. V lost 0 bases to trimming and J lost 7 bases, with 8 bases between them. The CDR3 DNA follows: TGTGCCAGCAGCGTAGATGAGGGACAGCCCCAGCATTTT. This translates into CASSVDEGQPQHF.

On this clonotype: A read error may account for a junction end that differs from germline. The chain is built from TRBV7-9 and TRBJ2-5; 8 bases are a match to TRBD2. Germline CDR1 SEHNR, CDR2 FQNEAQ (reference sequence). CDR3 length: 15 amino acids. The CDR3 sequence is CVSSLVAGPTATQYF. CDR3 coding DNA: TGTGTCAGCAGCTTAGTAGCGGGGCCTACCGCGACCCAGTACTTC.

The sample holds many counts of this clonotype. V and J are TRBV12-3 or TRBV12-4 and TRBJ2-7, with a weak D call TRBD1 (6 bases). Trimming took 3 bases from V and 2 from J, leaving 8 bases between them. The CDR3 has 13 amino acids. CDR3 bases: TGTGCCAGCAGTTTGGGACAAACCTACGAGCAGTACTTC. Residues: CASSLGQTYEQYF.

The genes are TRBV25-1 and TRBJ2-7; TRBD2 matches 9 bases. V trimming: 6 bases; J trimming: 6 bases; junction bases outside the gene matches: 3. The CDR3 loop spans 12 amino acids. Germline V gives CDR1 MGHDK, CDR2 SYGVNS. CDR3 nucleotide sequence: TGTGCCAGCAGCATAGCGGGAGTCGAGCAGTACTTC. This gives the protein CASSIAGVEQYF.

Notes on this clonotype: A read error may be the cause here, since a much bigger clone is one base away. The rearrangement joins TRBV15 to TRBJ1-2; D might be TRBD1 (6 bases). The CDR3 has 12 residues. The V gene's germline CDR1 is LNHNV and CDR2 YYDKDF (reference sequence). CDR3 amino acids: CASSSNRVGYTF. CDR3 bases: TGTGCCTCCAGCAGCAACAGGGTCGGCTACACCTTC.

This rearrangement joins TRBV6-1 to TRBJ2-7; possibly TRBD1 or TRBD2 for D (5 bases each). In germline, CDR1 is MNHNS, CDR2 SASEGT. The CDR3 contains 13 residues. Trimming cost V 6 bases and J 12 bases, with 21 bases left between them. The CDR3 DNA reads TGTGCCAGCAGCCCGTTTATGGGGGAGCCCCCGTACTTC. It yields the protein CASSPFMGEPPYF.

V is TRBV6-2 or TRBV6-3 and J is TRBJ1-1; 7 nucleotides align to TRBD1. This CDR3 has 15 amino acids. The junction had 7 bases not matched to a gene; V was cut back by 3 bases and J by 3 bases. The germline gives CDR1 MNHEY, CDR2 SVGEGT. The CDR3 here is CASSYWDSIDTEAFF. CDR3 sequence (DNA): TGTGCCAGCAGTTATTGGGACAGTATAGACACTGAAGCTTTCTTT.

The chain links TRBV4-1 to TRBJ1-2; D might be TRBD1 (5 bases). V shed 3 bases and J shed 4 bases, with 12 bases lying between them. The CDR3 contains 14 residues. Germline V gives CDR1 MGHRA, CDR2 YSYEKL. Here the CDR3 DNA reads TGCGCCAGCAGCCAGTTAATGACAGCCTATGGCTACACCTTC. It encodes CASSQLMTAYGYTF.

The table lists this clonotype with many counts. The rearrangement uses TRBV27 and TRBJ1-4, with TRBD1 matching 9 bases. With V trimmed by 5 bases and J by 6 bases, 4 bases remained unmatched. Germline assignment: CDR1 MNHEY and CDR2 SMNVEV (reference sequence). The CDR3 sequence is 14 residues long. The CDR3 loop reads CASSTTGGYEKLFF. The DNA of the CDR3 is TGTGCCAGCAGTACGACAGGGGGGTATGAAAAACTGTTTTTT.

Notes on this clonotype: This sequence may be a read error, since a much larger clone differs from it by one base. This chain joins TRBV7-9 and TRBJ1-2; 7 bases line up with TRBD1. CDR1 SEHNR and CDR2 FQNEAQ come from the germline V gene (reference sequence). V trimming: 2 bases; J trimming: 7 bases; junction bases outside the gene matches: 7. This CDR3 contains 14 residues. For the CDR3, the DNA is TGTGCCAGCAGCTTACCGCCGACAGGGTTTGGCTACACCTTC. This translates into CASSLPPTGFGYTF.

This clonotype has ten or more counts. V usage is TRBV30 and J usage is TRBJ1-2, with 8 bases aligning to TRBD1. Unmatched junction bases numbered 7, after V lost 2 bases and J lost 5 bases. This CDR3 comprises 14 residues. From germline, CDR1 is GTSNPN and CDR2 SVGIG (reference sequence). The CDR3 coding sequence is TGTGCCTGGAGTCCCACGCAGGGGGCATATGGCTACACCTTC. Encoded protein: CAWSPTQGAYGYTF.

This clonotype turned up a few times. CDR3 bases: TGCAGCGTGGAGACCCAGTACTTC. Amino acid sequence: CSVETQYF. This sequence joins TRBV29-1 and TRBJ2-5, with D uncertain. The germline V and J ends were trimmed by 6 bases and 5 bases, with 1 base remaining between them. The CDR3 loop spans 8 amino acids. The germline V gene encodes CDR1 SQVTM and CDR2 ANQGSEA.

For this clonotype: A much more abundant neighbour one base away suggests this may be a read error. The chain uses TRBV7-8 and TRBJ1-6; tentative D call: TRBD1 (5 bases). CDR1 and CDR2 from the germline V gene are SGHVS and FQNEAQ. The length of the CDR3 is 14 residues. V shed 5 bases and J shed 11 bases, with 16 bases lying between them. The CDR3 loop reads CASSGPTEGTPLHF. CDR3 DNA sequence: TGTGCCAGCAGCGGCCCGACAGAAGGGACACCCCTCCACTTT.

The CDR3 region is CSAPWGQGFYEQFF. The CDR3 DNA follows: TGCAGTGCTCCTTGGGGACAGGGGTTTTACGAGCAGTTCTTC. This chain links TRBV20-1 with TRBJ2-1; TRBD1 aligns across 10 bases. The trim removed 5 bases at V and 10 bases at J, leaving 11 bases unmatched. CDR1 and CDR2 (germline): DFQATT, SNEGSKA (reference sequence). The CDR3 totals 14 residues.